Shown below are 14 T cell receptor beta chains from a single sample sequenced in a study of blood T cell repertoires in COVID-19. The repertoire was sequenced with immunoSEQ multiplex PCR; TCRdb's copy has only in-frame clones and lacks some. The table lists fewer than 40,000 clones, over 75% of them singletons. Sequenced material: peripheral blood. These receptors came from a man aged 55 to 70 with acute or convalescent COVID-19.

The CDR3 nucleotides read TGTGCCACCAGTGAGACCCGGACAGTAGAGACCCAGTACTTC. Protein product: CATSETRTVETQYF. The chain links TRBV24-1 to TRBJ2-5, with D perhaps TRBD1 (6 bases). Between the trimmed V and J ends, which lost 4 bases and 4 bases, there was a span of 12 bases. Germline assignment: CDR1 KGHDR and CDR2 SFDVKD. The CDR3 length is 14 residues.

The CDR3 is CASSQNRGSLYGYTF. The CDR3 region has the DNA TGTGCCAGTAGCCAAAACAGGGGGTCCCTCTATGGCTACACCTTC. The chain links TRBV19 to TRBJ1-2, with 8 bases identical to TRBD1. Germline CDR1 LNHDA, CDR2 SQIVND (reference sequence). The CDR3 is made up of 15 amino acids. V was clipped by 6 bases and J by 4 bases; unmatched bases: 10.

This sequence joins TRBV10-3 and TRBJ1-1, with no clear D. Trimming stripped 11 bases from V and 2 bases from J, with 15 bases between. Germline V gene lookup returns CDR1 ENHRY and CDR2 SYGVKD. The CDR3 runs 13 residues. The CDR3, as DNA: TGTGCCGCCCAGTCCGGGATAAACACTGAAGCTTTCTTT. Its protein product is CAAQSGINTEAFF.

CDR3 region: CASSEGAVGDTQYF. As DNA, the CDR3 is TGTGCCAGCAGTGAGGGGGCGGTGGGAGATACGCAGTATTTT. The V and J genes are TRBV6-1 and TRBJ2-3; TRBD1 is a possible D gene (6 bases). The V end lost 3 bases, the J end lost 5 bases, and 12 bases lay between the germline ends. This CDR3 spans 14 amino acids. Germline V lookup: CDR1 MNHNS, CDR2 SASEGT.

The chain joins TRBV20-1 to TRBJ1-1; D is unresolved. V was shortened by 3 bases and J by 1 base, with 6 bases between the two germline ends. The CDR3 extends over 12 amino acids. CDR1 is DFQATT and CDR2 is SNEGSKA in the germline V gene (reference sequence). CDR3: CSASFQNTEAFF. CDR3 bases: TGCAGTGCTAGTTTCCAGAACACTGAAGCTTTCTTT.

The genes are TRBV15 and TRBJ2-3; 10 positions agree with TRBD2. CDR1 is LNHNV, CDR2 YYDKDF, per germline (reference sequence). V lost 1 base, J lost 8 bases, and 9 bases stayed unmatched. The CDR3 runs to 16 residues. The CDR3 DNA sequence: TGTGCCACCAGCAGAGCACGTAGCGGGAGGTTGGTTACGCAGTATTTT. Its protein is CATSRARSGRLVTQYF.

This clone appeared once. This sequence joins TRBV7-9 and TRBJ2-5; D perhaps matches TRBD2 (6 bases). Germline CDR1 reads SEHNR; CDR2 reads FQNEAQ (reference sequence). The CDR3 is 15 residues long. Trimming took off 1 base at V and 5 bases at J, with 14 bases between the two ends. The CDR3 DNA is TGTGCCAGCAGCTTAGTGGCGGGGTACGGGGAGACCCAGTACTTC. This translates into CASSLVAGYGETQYF.

There are a few counts of this clone. V usage is TRBV6-5 and J usage is TRBJ1-5; D remains unclear. V was cut by 6 bases and J by 0 bases, with 12 bases left in between. The germline V gene has CDR1 MNHEY and CDR2 SVGAGI. CDR3 length equals 15 residues. The CDR3 bases are TGTGCCAGCAGCACTAGTGATTATAGCAATCAGCCCCAGCATTTT. It specifies CASSTSDYSNQPQHF.

The sample holds a few counts of this clone. The gene calls are TRBV4-3 and TRBJ2-3; D possibly corresponds to TRBD2 (5 bases). Germline CDR1 LGHNA, CDR2 YSLEER. This CDR3 is 14 amino acids long. Trimming took off 0 bases at V and 2 bases at J, with 6 bases between the two ends. In DNA, the CDR3 is TGCGCCAGCAGCCAAGACCGGGACACAGATACGCAGTATTTT. It codes for CASSQDRDTDTQYF.

This chain links TRBV9 with TRBJ1-6, with D perhaps TRBD1 (5 bases). Trimming cost V 2 bases and J 8 bases, with 11 bases left between them. The CDR3 consists of 14 residues. Germline-derived CDR1 and CDR2 are SGDLS and YYNGEE. The CDR3 nucleotides read TGTGCCAGCAGCGTCACAGGATCGGATTCACCCCTCCACTTT. Protein product: CASSVTGSDSPLHF.

The V gene is TRBV2, the J gene TRBJ2-2, with D possibly TRBD2 on 6 matching bases. The V gene's germline CDR1 is SNHLY and CDR2 FYNNEI. V was trimmed by 11 bases and J by 6 bases, leaving 19 bases between them. This CDR3 has 14 amino acids. DNA of the CDR3: TGTGCCTCCTTTGGCGGGAAGGGATCCGGGGAGCTGTTTTTT. This sequence encodes CASFGGKGSGELFF.

The rearrangement links TRBV4-2 to TRBJ2-7, with 14 nucleotides matching TRBD2. From germline, CDR1 is LGHNA and CDR2 YNFKEQ. V lost 5 bases and J lost 4; bases outside the gene matches: 7. This CDR3 is built from 16 residues. CDR3 coding DNA: TGTGCCAGCAGCTCTCTGGGACTAGCGGGAGAATACGAGCAGTACTTC. This gives the protein CASSSLGLAGEYEQYF.

The CDR3 region has the DNA TGTGCCAGCAGTGAATTACAGGGGGGCTATGGCTACACCTTC. Its translation: CASSELQGGYGYTF. The chain is built from TRBV6-1 and TRBJ1-2, with TRBD1 matching 8 bases. Losses at the gene ends were 2 bases for V and 4 bases for J; bases not matched to a gene: 3. Germline-derived CDR1 and CDR2 are MNHNS and SASEGT. The CDR3 runs 14 residues.

The chain couples TRBV6-4 to TRBJ2-1; weak D call: TRBD2 (5 bases). V lost 2 bases and J 9 bases, leaving 11 bases between the germline ends. CDR3 size: 13 residues. The germline CDR1 and CDR2 sequences are MRHNA and SNTAGT. CDR3 nucleotides: TGTGCCAGCAGTGACGAGGGTTTCACTGAGCAGTTCTTC. This codes for CASSDEGFTEQFF.